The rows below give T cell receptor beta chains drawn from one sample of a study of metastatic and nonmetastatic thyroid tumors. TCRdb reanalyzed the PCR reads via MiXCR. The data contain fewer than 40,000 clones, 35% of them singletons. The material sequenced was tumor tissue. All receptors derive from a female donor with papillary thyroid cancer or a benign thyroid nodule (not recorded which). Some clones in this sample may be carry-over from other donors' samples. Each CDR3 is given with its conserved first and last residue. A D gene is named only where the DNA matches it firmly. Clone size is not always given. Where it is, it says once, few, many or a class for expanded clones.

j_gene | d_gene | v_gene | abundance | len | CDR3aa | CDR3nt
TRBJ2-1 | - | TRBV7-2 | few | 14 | CASSLVQGGNEQFF | TGTGCCAGCAGCTTGGTTCAGGGAGGAAATGAGCAGTTCTTC
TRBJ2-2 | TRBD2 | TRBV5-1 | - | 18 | CASRLGLAGVMNTGELFF | TGCGCCAGCAGGCTGGGACTAGCGGGAGTTATGAACACCGGGGAGCTGTTTTTT
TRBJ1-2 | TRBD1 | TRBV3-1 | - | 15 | CASSQGQGPAFGYTF | TGTGCCAGCAGCCAGGGACAGGGGCCGGCTTTTGGCTACACCTTC
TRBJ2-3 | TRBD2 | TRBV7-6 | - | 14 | CASSSEGPGGKQYF | TGTGCCAGCAGCTCAGAGGGCCCGGGGGGGAAGCAGTATTTT
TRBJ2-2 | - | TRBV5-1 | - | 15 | CASTHARDRSGELFF | TGCGCCAGCACCCACGCAAGGGACCGCTCCGGGGAGCTGTTTTTT
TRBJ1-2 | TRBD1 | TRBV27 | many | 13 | CASAPNRGYGYTF | TGTGCCAGCGCCCCGAACAGGGGCTATGGCTACACCTTC
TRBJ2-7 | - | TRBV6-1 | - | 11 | CACTHSYEQYF | TGTGCCTGCACCCACAGCTACGAGCAGTACTTC
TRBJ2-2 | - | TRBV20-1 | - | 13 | CSGPKASTGELFF | TGCAGTGGGCCAAAAGCGAGCACCGGGGAGCTGTTTTTT
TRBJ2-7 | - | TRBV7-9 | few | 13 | CASSSEGVLEQYF | TGTGCCAGCAGCTCGGAAGGGGTTTTAGAGCAGTACTTC
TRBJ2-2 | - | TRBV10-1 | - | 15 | CASSEGQSGRGELFF | TGCGCCAGCAGTGAAGGACAGTCTGGACGCGGGGAGCTGTTTTTT
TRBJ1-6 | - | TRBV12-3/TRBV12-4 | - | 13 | CASSLKNTSPLHF | TGTGCCAGCAGCTTGAAAAACACTTCACCCCTCCACTTT
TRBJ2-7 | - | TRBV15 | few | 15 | CATSKNRAGSYEQYF | TGTGCCACCAGCAAAAACAGGGCTGGCTCCTACGAGCAGTACTTC
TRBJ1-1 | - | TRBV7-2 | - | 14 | CASSLRGANTEAFF | TGTGCCAGCAGCCTTAGGGGGGCGAACACTGAAGCTTTCTTT
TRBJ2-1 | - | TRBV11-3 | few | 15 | CASSLDGSSYNEQFF | TGTGCCAGCAGCTTAGACGGGAGCTCCTACAATGAGCAGTTCTTC
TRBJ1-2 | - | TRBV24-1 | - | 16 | CATSGVGESHQYGYTF | TGTGCCACCAGTGGAGTAGGAGAATCCCACCAATATGGCTACACCTTC
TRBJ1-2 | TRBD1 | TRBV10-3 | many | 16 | CAISEIGSHRGQGYTF | TGTGCCATCAGTGAGATAGGGTCCCACAGGGGGCAAGGCTACACCTTC
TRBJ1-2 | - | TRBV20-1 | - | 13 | CSARFPTAAGYTF | TGCAGTGCTAGATTTCCGACGGCGGCTGGCTACACCTTC
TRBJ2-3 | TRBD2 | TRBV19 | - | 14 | CASKSGRASDTQYF | TGTGCCTCCAAGAGCGGGAGGGCCTCGGATACGCAGTATTTT
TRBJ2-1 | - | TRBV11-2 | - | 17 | CASSPSRPPGEYNEQFF | TGTGCCAGCAGCCCCTCCCGGCCCCCGGGGGAATACAATGAGCAGTTCTTC
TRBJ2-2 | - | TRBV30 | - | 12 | CAWSVGSGELFF | TGTGCCTGGAGTGTGGGGAGCGGGGAGCTGTTTTTT
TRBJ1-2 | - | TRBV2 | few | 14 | CASSEARVRYGYTF | TGTGCCAGCAGTGAAGCGAGGGTCCGCTATGGCTACACCTTC
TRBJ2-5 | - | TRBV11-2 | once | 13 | CASSLWGAETQYF | TGTGCCAGCAGCTTATGGGGGGCAGAGACCCAGTACTTC
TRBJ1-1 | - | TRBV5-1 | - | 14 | CASSFSTGNTEAFF | TGCGCCAGCAGCTTTAGTACAGGGAACACTGAAGCTTTCTTT
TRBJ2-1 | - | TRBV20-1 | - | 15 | CSASRGKEVYNEQFF | TGCAGTGCTAGTAGGGGAAAAGAAGTCTACAATGAGCAGTTCTTC
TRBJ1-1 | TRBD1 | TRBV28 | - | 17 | CASSLYGQGRMNTEAFF | TGTGCCAGCAGTTTATATGGACAGGGACGGATGAACACTGAAGCTTTCTTT
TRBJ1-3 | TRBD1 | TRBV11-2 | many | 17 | CASSYREPGGSGNTIYF | TGTGCCAGCAGCTACCGGGAGCCAGGGGGATCCGGAAACACCATATATTTT
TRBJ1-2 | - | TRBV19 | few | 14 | CASSSSVQGRGYTF | TGTGCCAGTAGTAGCTCGGTGCAGGGACGGGGCTACACCTTC
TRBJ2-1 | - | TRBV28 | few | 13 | CASSLVDGTEQFF | TGTGCCAGCAGTTTAGTGGATGGGACTGAGCAGTTCTTC
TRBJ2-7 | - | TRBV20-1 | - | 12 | CSASWQGYEQYF | TGCAGTGCTAGCTGGCAGGGTTACGAGCAGTACTTC
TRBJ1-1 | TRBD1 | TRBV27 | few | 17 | CASSLRTGGVGNTEAFF | TGTGCCAGCAGTCTCCGGACAGGGGGCGTGGGGAACACTGAAGCTTTCTTT
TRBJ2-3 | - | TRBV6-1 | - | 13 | CASSDVGANTQYF | TGTGCCAGCAGTGATGTTGGCGCCAATACGCAGTATTTT
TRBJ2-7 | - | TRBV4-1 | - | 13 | CASSRDSTYGQYF | TGCGCCAGCAGCCGGGACTCGACCTACGGGCAGTACTTC
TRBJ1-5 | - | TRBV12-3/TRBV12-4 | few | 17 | CASSSPSLGQLNQPQHF | TGTGCCAGCAGTTCCCCCTCCCTTGGACAGCTCAATCAGCCCCAGCATTTT
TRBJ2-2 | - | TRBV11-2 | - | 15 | CASSNRDSQGGELFF | TGTGCCAGCAGCAACCGGGACTCCCAGGGCGGGGAGCTGTTTTTT
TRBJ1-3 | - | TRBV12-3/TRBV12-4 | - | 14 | CASSLDSSGNTIYF | TGTGCCAGCAGTTTAGACAGCTCTGGAAACACCATATATTTT
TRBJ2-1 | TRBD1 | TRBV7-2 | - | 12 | CASSSGTGQQFF | TGTGCCAGCAGCTCGGGGACAGGACAGCAGTTCTTC
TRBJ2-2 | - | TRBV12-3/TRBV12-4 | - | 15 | CASSLGRARTGELFF | TGTGCCAGCAGTTTGGGCAGGGCAAGGACCGGGGAGCTGTTTTTT
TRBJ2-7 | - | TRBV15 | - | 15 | CATSRGWSSYNEQYF | TGTGCCACCAGCAGAGGCTGGAGCTCCTACAATGAGCAGTACTTC
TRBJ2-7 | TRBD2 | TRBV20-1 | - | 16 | CSARTSGRPSSYEQYF | TGCAGTGCAAGGACTAGCGGGAGGCCCAGCTCCTACGAGCAGTACTTC
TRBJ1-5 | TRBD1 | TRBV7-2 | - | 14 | CASSLTGGGQPQHF | TGTGCCAGCAGCCTTACAGGGGGCGGTCAGCCCCAGCATTTT
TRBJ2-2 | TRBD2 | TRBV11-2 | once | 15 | CASSLKRGATGELFF | TGTGCCAGCAGCTTAAAGCGGGGGGCCACCGGGGAGCTGTTTTTT
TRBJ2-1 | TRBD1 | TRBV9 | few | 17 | CASSVGGTGGYYNEQFF | TGTGCCAGCAGCGTAGGAGGGACAGGGGGCTACTACAATGAGCAGTTCTTC
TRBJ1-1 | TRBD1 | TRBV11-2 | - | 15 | CASINSGGWNTEAFF | TGTGCCAGCATTAACTCAGGGGGCTGGAACACTGAAGCTTTCTTT
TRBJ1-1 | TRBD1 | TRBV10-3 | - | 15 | CAISKKQGANTEAFF | TGTGCCATCAGCAAAAAACAGGGGGCGAACACTGAAGCTTTCTTT
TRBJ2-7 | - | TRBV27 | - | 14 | CASRVAMHVYEQYF | TGTGCCAGCAGGGTTGCAATGCACGTCTACGAGCAGTACTTC
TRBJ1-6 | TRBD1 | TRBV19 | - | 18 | CASSPDQGAPAYNSPLHF | TGTGCCAGTAGTCCGGATCAGGGGGCGCCTGCCTATAATTCACCCCTCCACTTT
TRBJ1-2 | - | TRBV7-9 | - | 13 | CASSDTPNYGYTF | TGTGCCAGCAGCGACACACCTAACTATGGCTACACCTTC
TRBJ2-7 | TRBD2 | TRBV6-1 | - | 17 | CASSDGLAGVTSYEQYF | TGTGCCAGCAGTGACGGACTAGCGGGAGTAACATCCTACGAGCAGTACTTC
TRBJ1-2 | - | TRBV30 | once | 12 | CAWTNPPPGYTF | TGTGCCTGGACAAACCCCCCCCCTGGCTACACCTTC
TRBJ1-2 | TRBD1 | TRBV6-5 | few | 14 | CASSYLAGGHGYTF | TGTGCCAGCAGTTACCTTGCAGGGGGACATGGCTACACCTTC
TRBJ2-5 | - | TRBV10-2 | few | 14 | CASKDWDSVETQYF | TGCGCCAGCAAGGACTGGGATAGTGTTGAGACCCAGTACTTC
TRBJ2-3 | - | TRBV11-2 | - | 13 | CASSLGASYTQYF | TGTGCCAGCAGCTTAGGTGCGTCCTATACGCAGTATTTT
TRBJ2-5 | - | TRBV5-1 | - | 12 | CASSSGQETQYF | TGCGCCAGCAGCTCCGGCCAAGAGACCCAGTACTTT
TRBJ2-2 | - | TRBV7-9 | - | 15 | CASSLDVANTGELFF | TGTGCCAGCAGCTTAGACGTAGCCAACACCGGGGAGCTGTTTTTT